This note documents a single T cell receptor (beta chain) sequence. What it recognizes is unknown. These data belong to a study of T-cell reconstitution after alpha-beta-depleted transplantation in children. Points from the study as a whole: About two months after transplant, alpha-beta T cells reportedly came from several hundred expanded graft clones.

Unique molecular identifiers tagged the TCRbeta library. One entry per CDR3 protein results from TCRdb running MiXCR on the PCR reads. This table has 450,000 to 700,000 distinct CDR3 sequences, 25% to 30% appearing once. The germline gives CDR1 DFQATT, CDR2 SNEGSKA (reference sequence). The CDR3 sequence is 15 residues long. The V segment lost 5 bases and the J segment 1 base; nucleotides outside the gene matches: 7. This chain connects TRBV20-1 to TRBJ2-3; TRBD1 agrees at 9 bases. The sequence was obtained from a boy in the first two years of life with Wiskott-Aldrich syndrome, due to receive a stem cell transplant. The input for sequencing was PBMCs, taken before TCRalphabeta/CD19-depleted stem cell transplant. CDR3 protein: CSAGTGLGGTDTQYF. CDR3 sequence (DNA): TGCAGTGCTGGGACAGGGTTGGGTGGCACAGATACGCAGTATTTT.